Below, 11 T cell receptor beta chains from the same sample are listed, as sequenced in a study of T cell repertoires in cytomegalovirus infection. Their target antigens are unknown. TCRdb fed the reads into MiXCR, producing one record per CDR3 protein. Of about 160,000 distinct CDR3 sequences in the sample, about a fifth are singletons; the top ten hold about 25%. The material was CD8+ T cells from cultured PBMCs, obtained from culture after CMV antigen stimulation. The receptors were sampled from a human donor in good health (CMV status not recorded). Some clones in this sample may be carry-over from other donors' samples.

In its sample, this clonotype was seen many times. CDR3 nucleotide sequence: TGCAGTGCTCTCCGGGACAGTTCCTACGAGCAGTACTTC. Its protein is CSALRDSSYEQYF. The rearrangement uses TRBV20-1 and TRBJ2-7, with TRBD1 matching 7 bases. J lost 1 base, V lost 5 bases, and 5 bases had no gene match. CDR3 size: 13 residues. The V gene's germline CDR1 is DFQATT and CDR2 SNEGSKA (reference sequence).

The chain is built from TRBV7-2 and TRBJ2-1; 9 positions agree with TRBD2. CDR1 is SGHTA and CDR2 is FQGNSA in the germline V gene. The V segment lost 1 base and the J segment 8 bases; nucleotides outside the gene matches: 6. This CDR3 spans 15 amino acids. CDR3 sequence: CASSLGGAGGHEQFF. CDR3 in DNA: TGTGCCAGCAGCTTAGGGGGAGCGGGGGGTCATGAGCAGTTCTTC.

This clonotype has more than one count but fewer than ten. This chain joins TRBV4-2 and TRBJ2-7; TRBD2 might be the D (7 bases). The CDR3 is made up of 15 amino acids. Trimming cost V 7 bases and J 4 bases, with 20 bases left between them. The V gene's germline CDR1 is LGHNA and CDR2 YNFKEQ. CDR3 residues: CASTVALRGPYEQYF. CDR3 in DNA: TGTGCCAGCACGGTCGCATTGCGGGGGCCGTACGAGCAGTACTTC.

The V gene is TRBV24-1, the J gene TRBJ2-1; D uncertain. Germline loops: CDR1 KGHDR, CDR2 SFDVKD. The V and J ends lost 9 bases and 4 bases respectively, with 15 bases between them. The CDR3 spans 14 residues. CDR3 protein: CATDHGPLYNEQFF. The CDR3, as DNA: TGTGCCACCGATCACGGGCCCCTTTACAATGAGCAGTTCTTC.

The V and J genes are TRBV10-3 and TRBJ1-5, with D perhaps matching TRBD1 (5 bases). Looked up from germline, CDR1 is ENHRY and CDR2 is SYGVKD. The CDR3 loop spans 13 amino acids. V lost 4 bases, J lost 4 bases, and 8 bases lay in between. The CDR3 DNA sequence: TGTGCCATCAGTGGTGAGGGGAATCAGCCCCAGCATTTT. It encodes CAISGEGNQPQHF.

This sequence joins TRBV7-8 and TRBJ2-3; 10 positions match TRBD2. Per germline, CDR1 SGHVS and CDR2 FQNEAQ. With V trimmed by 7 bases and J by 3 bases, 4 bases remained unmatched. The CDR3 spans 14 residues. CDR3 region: CASTAGGRTDTQYF. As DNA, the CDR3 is TGTGCCAGCACAGCGGGAGGGAGGACAGATACGCAGTATTTT. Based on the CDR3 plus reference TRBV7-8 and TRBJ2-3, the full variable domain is GAGVSQSPRYKVAKRGQDVALRCDPISGHVSLFWYQQALGQGPEFLTYFQNEAQLDKSGLPSDRFFAERPEGSVSTLKIQRTQQEDSAVYLCASTAGGRTDTQYFGPGTRLTVL.

In DNA, the CDR3 is TGTGCCAGCAGCCCGGGACAGAGAACTGAAGCTTTCTTT. It encodes CASSPGQRTEAFF. The J gene is TRBJ1-1, the V gene TRBV7-8, with 7 nucleotides matching TRBD1. The V gene's germline CDR1 is SGHVS and CDR2 FQNEAQ. The CDR3 has 13 amino acids. V shed 5 bases and J 5 bases; nucleotides not matched to a gene: 5. The whole variable domain, filled in from reference TRBV7-8 and TRBJ1-1, reads GAGVSQSPRYKVAKRGQDVALRCDPISGHVSLFWYQQALGQGPEFLTYFQNEAQLDKSGLPSDRFFAERPEGSVSTLKIQRTQQEDSAVYLCASSPGQRTEAFFGQGTRLTVV.

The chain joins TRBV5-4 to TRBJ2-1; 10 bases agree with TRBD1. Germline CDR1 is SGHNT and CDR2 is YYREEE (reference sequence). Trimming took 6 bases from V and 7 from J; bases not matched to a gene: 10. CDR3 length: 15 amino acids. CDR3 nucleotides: TGTGCCAGCACCCAAGGACAGGGGGATCAAAATGAGCAGTTCTTC. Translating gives CASTQGQGDQNEQFF.

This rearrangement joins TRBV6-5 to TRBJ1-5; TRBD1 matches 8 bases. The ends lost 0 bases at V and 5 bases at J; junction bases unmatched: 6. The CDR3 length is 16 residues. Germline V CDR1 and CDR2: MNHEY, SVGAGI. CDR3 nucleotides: TGTGCCAGCAGTTACTCAGGGACAGGTACTCATCAGCCCCAGCATTTT. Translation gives CASSYSGTGTHQPQHF.

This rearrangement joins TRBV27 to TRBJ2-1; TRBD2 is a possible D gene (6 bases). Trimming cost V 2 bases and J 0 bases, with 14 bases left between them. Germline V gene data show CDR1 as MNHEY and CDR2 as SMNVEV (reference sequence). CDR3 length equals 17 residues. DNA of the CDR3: TGTGCCAGCAGTTTAAACCGACTAGTCAGCTCCTACAATGAGCAGTTCTTC. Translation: CASSLNRLVSSYNEQFF.

CDR3 in DNA: TGTGCCAGCAGTCCGACAGCCCCTTATGGCTACACCTTC. Translation: CASSPTAPYGYTF. The chain employs TRBV27 and TRBJ1-2, with D maybe TRBD1 (5 bases). There are 13 residues in the CDR3. Germline CDR1 reads MNHEY; CDR2 reads SMNVEV (reference sequence). With 5 bases removed from V and 5 bases from J, the gap between germline ends came to 12 bases.